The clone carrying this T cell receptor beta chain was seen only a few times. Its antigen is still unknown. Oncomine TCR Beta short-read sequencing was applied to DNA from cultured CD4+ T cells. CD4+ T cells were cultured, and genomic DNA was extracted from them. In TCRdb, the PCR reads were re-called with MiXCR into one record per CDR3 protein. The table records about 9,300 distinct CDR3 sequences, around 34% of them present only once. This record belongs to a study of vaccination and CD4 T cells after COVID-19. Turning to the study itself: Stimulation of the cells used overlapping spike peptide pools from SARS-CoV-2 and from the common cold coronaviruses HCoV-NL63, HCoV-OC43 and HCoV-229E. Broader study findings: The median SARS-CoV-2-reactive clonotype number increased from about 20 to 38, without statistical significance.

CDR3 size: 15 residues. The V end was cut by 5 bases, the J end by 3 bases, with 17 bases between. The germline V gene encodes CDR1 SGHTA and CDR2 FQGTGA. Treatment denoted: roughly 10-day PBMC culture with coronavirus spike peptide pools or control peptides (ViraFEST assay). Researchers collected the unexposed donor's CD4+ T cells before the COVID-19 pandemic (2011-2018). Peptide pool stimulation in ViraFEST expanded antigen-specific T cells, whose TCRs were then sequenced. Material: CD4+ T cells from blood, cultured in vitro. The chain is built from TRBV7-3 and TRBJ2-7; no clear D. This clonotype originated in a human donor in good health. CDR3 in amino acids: CASSPSHVSFYEQYF. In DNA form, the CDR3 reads TGTGCCAGCAGCCCCAGTCATGTCTCCTTCTACGAGCAGTACTTC.